Below are 20 T cell receptor beta chains sequenced from a single sample in a study of T cells after yellow fever vaccination. TCRdb independently ran MiXCR on the 5' RACE reads; one entry per CDR3 protein. There are 280,000 or so distinct CDR3 sequences in the sample; around 10% occur only once, and approximately 3.3% lies in the top ten. Material: CD4+ T cells sorted from PBMCs, obtained 5 days after the yellow fever booster vaccination. All receptors derive from a man younger than 30 who received the YFV17D yellow fever vaccine.

The V and J genes are TRBV20-1 and TRBJ1-4, with D unclear. The CDR3 is made up of 12 amino acids. V lost 1 base and J 8 bases, leaving 8 bases between the germline ends. Germline V gives CDR1 DFQATT, CDR2 SNEGSKA (reference sequence). The CDR3 sequence: CSARGATEKLFF. The DNA of the CDR3 is TGCAGTGCTAGAGGGGCAACAGAAAAACTGTTTTTT.

The J gene is TRBJ2-5, the V gene TRBV11-2, with 14 bases lining up with TRBD2. Germline lookup yields CDR1 SGHAT and CDR2 FQNNGV. The V segment lost 5 bases and the J segment 4 bases; nucleotides outside the gene matches: 12. The CDR3 runs 18 residues. DNA for the CDR3: TGTGCCAGCAGCCCCCGACTAGCGGGGGGGCCCTCCAGAGAGACCCAGTACTTC. It is translated as CASSPRLAGGPSRETQYF. Full variable domain (remainder filled in from reference TRBV11-2 and TRBJ2-5): EAGVAQSPRYKIIEKRQSVAFWCNPISGHATLYWYQQILGQGPKLLIQFQNNGVVDDSQLPKDRFSAERLKGVDSTLKIQPAKLEDSAVYLCASSPRLAGGPSRETQYFGPGTRLLVL.

The rearrangement joins TRBV20-1 to TRBJ2-7; D not resolved. The CDR3 is made up of 14 amino acids. Trimming cost V 1 base and J 1 base, with 11 bases left between them. The germline CDR1 and CDR2 sequences are DFQATT and SNEGSKA (reference sequence). This chain's CDR3 is CSARVGYLSYEQYF. The CDR3, as DNA: TGCAGTGCTAGAGTCGGGTATTTGTCCTACGAGCAGTACTTC.

The V gene is TRBV29-1, the J gene TRBJ1-1; TRBD1 agrees at 8 bases. The germline V gene encodes CDR1 SQVTM and CDR2 ANQGSEA. There are 13 residues in the CDR3. V lost 7 bases to trimming and J lost 4 bases; unmatched junction nucleotides: 8. CDR3 sequence: CSGNGQGGTEAFF. The DNA of the CDR3 is TGCAGCGGGAACGGACAGGGTGGCACTGAAGCTTTCTTT.

The rearrangement links TRBV18 to TRBJ2-5; D is uncertain. CDR3 length: 13 amino acids. Trimming took 11 bases from V and 3 from J, leaving 16 bases between them. In germline, CDR1 is KGHSH, CDR2 LQKENI. The CDR3 protein is CAGRARREETQYF. In nucleotides, the CDR3 is TGTGCCGGCCGGGCACGACGGGAAGAGACCCAGTACTTC. The whole variable domain, filled in from reference TRBV18 and TRBJ2-5, reads NAGVMQNPRHLVRRRGQEARLRCSPMKGHSHVYWYRQLPEEGLKFMVYLQKENIIDESGMPKERFSAEFPKEGPSILRIQQVVRGDSAAYFCAGRARREETQYFGPGTRLLVL.

For the CDR3, the DNA is TGCGCCAGCAGCCAAGGAGAATTCTACGAGACCCAGTACTTC. Its translation is CASSQGEFYETQYF. The chain employs TRBV5-1 and TRBJ2-5; D is ambiguous. The CDR3 runs 14 residues. Germline CDR1 SGHRS, CDR2 YFSETQ. Trimming left V 4 bases short and J 5 bases short, with 15 bases between.

V usage is TRBV24-1 and J usage is TRBJ2-3; 8 bases agree with TRBD2. Trimming at V came to 8 bases and at J to 2 bases, leaving 5 bases not matched to a gene. Germline V gene lookup returns CDR1 KGHDR and CDR2 SFDVKD. The CDR3 is 14 amino acids. CDR3 DNA: TGTGCCACCACGTCGGGGGGGCCCACAGATACGCAGTATTTT. Encoded protein: CATTSGGPTDTQYF.

The J gene is TRBJ2-2, the V gene TRBV4-1; D is unresolved. Deletions cut 2 bases from V and 6 bases from J, with 10 bases between. The CDR3 consists of 14 residues. CDR1 and CDR2 from the germline V gene are MGHRA and YSYEKL. CDR3 residues: CASSQPLVAGELFF. As DNA, the CDR3 is TGCGCCAGCAGCCAACCTCTAGTCGCCGGGGAGCTGTTTTTT.

This clonotype appeared a few times. The DNA of the CDR3 is TGCGCCAGTGGTCCAGGGGGAGACACAGATACGCAGTATTTT. Encoded protein: CASGPGGDTDTQYF. The chain recombines TRBV4-3 with TRBJ2-3; 7 positions match TRBD1. V trimming: 9 bases; J trimming: 2 bases; junction bases outside the gene matches: 8. This CDR3 has 14 residues. Germline CDR1 and CDR2: LGHNA and YSLEER.

This rearrangement joins TRBV7-2 to TRBJ1-5, with a tentative D call TRBD1 (6 bases). The CDR3 is made up of 14 amino acids. Trimming shortened V by 4 bases and J by 11 bases, and 18 bases separated the two germline ends. In germline, CDR1 is SGHTA, CDR2 FQGNSA. In DNA form, the CDR3 reads TGTGCCAGCAGCTCAGGGGCGGGCCGGCAAGCCCAGCATTTT. Its translation is CASSSGAGRQAQHF.

The chain couples TRBV12-3 or TRBV12-4 to TRBJ1-6, with D unclear. V was trimmed by 4 bases and J by 5 bases, leaving 12 bases between them. The CDR3 loop spans 15 amino acids. This chain's CDR3 is CASSSPRVHNSPLHF. Here the CDR3 DNA reads TGTGCCAGCAGTTCCCCGCGGGTACATAATTCACCCCTCCACTTT.

There are many counts of this clonotype. This chain connects TRBV12-3 or TRBV12-4 to TRBJ2-7; no firm D call. The CDR3 totals 13 residues. Between the trimmed V and J ends, which lost 3 bases and 0 bases, there was a span of 6 bases. The CDR3 sequence is CASSFTGSYEQYV. CDR3 DNA: TGTGCCAGCAGTTTCACGGGCTCCTACGAGCAGTACGTC.

The J gene is TRBJ1-3, the V gene TRBV7-6; 8 positions match TRBD1. Per the germline V gene, CDR1 is SGHVS and CDR2 is FNYEAQ. The CDR3 has 14 residues. V was clipped by 5 bases and J by 8 bases; unmatched bases: 8. The CDR3 is CASSPGGGWDTIYF. CDR3 DNA: TGTGCCAGCAGCCCAGGGGGCGGGTGGGACACCATATATTTT.

This clonotype has a handful of counts. The rearrangement links TRBV5-4 to TRBJ2-7, with a weak D call TRBD1 (6 bases). The ends were cut back, 1 base at V and 3 bases at J, with 8 bases in the middle. Germline lookup yields CDR1 SGHNT and CDR2 YYREEE (reference sequence). The CDR3 contains 13 residues. The CDR3 protein is CASSLWGRYEQYV. The CDR3 DNA reads TGTGCCAGCAGCTTGTGGGGGCGCTACGAGCAGTACGTC.

This clonotype has just a few counts. The genes are TRBV20-1 and TRBJ2-7, with D perhaps matching TRBD1 or TRBD2 (6 bases each). V lost 0 bases and J lost 1, with 16 bases in between. The CDR3 loop spans 16 amino acids. Germline V gene lookup returns CDR1 DFQATT and CDR2 SNEGSKA (reference sequence). CDR3 in amino acids: CSARDETGRQSYEQYF. The CDR3 nucleotides read TGCAGTGCTAGAGACGAAACAGGGAGGCAGTCCTACGAGCAGTACTTC.

The rearrangement links TRBV5-1 to TRBJ2-5; no reliable D call. The V and J ends lost 2 bases and 0 bases respectively, with 11 bases between them. Germline CDR1 reads SGHRS; CDR2 reads YFSETQ. CDR3 size: 15 residues. CDR3 bases: TGCGCCAGCAGCTTCCTAGGGCCGAACCAAGAGACCCAGTACTTC. Translating gives CASSFLGPNQETQYF. Drawing the rest from reference TRBV5-1 and TRBJ2-5, the complete variable domain is KAGVTQTPRYLIKTRGQQVTLSCSPISGHRSVSWYQQTPGQGLQFLFEYFSETQRNKGNFPGRFSGRQFSNSRSEMNVSTLELGDSALYLCASSFLGPNQETQYFGPGTRLLVL.

This clonotype was seen ten or more times. The V gene is TRBV6-5, the J gene TRBJ1-2; 7 bases agree with TRBD1. The CDR3 consists of 11 residues. V shed 5 bases and J 8 bases; nucleotides not matched to a gene: 2. The V gene's germline CDR1 is MNHEY and CDR2 SVGAGI. Here the CDR3 reads CASSDRVGYTF. For the CDR3, the DNA is TGTGCCAGCAGTGACAGGGTAGGCTACACCTTC.

Ten or more counts support this clonotype. The chain uses TRBV20-1 and TRBJ1-2; D is perhaps TRBD1 (6 bases). CDR1 is DFQATT, CDR2 SNEGSKA, per germline (reference sequence). Trimming left V 6 bases short and J 8 bases short, with 16 bases between. The CDR3 has 12 residues. CDR3: CSALRPGTGYTF. CDR3 nucleotides: TGCAGTGCCTTACGCCCGGGGACAGGCTACACCTTC.

This clonotype was seen a handful of times. The V gene is TRBV6-2 or TRBV6-3, the J gene TRBJ1-1; D uncertain. The germline V gene encodes CDR1 MNHEY and CDR2 SVGEGT. V was clipped by 6 bases and J by 8 bases, with 22 bases between them. The CDR3 has 15 amino acids. CDR3 protein: CASSTPAGGPAEAFF. The CDR3, as DNA: TGTGCCAGCAGCACCCCTGCAGGCGGCCCAGCAGAAGCTTTCTTT.

This clonotype was observed a handful of times. J is TRBJ2-1 and V is TRBV6-2 or TRBV6-3, with 8 bases fitting TRBD2. The CDR3 sequence is 14 residues long. After removal of 6 bases from V and 6 bases from J, the junction contained 7 bases not matched to a gene. CDR1 MNHEY and CDR2 SVGEGT come from the germline V gene. This CDR3 is CASSPAGGGNEQFF. The CDR3, as DNA: TGTGCCAGCAGCCCCGCGGGGGGAGGCAATGAGCAGTTCTTC.